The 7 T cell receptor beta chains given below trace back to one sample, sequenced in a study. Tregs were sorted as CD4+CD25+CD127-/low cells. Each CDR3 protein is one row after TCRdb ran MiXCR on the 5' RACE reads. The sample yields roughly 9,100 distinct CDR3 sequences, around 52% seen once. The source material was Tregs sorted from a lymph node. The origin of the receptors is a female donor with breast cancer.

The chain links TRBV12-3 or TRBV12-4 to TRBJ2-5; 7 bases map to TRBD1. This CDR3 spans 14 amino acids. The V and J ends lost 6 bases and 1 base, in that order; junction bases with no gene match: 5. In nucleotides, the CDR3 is TGTGCCAGCAGCGTGGGACAGACCCAAGAGACCCAGTACTTC. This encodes CASSVGQTQETQYF.

CDR3 DNA: TGTGCCAGCAGCTTCTCTCCCTCTTCGAATGAGCAGTTCTTC. Translation gives CASSFSPSSNEQFF. The chain has TRBV5-6 and TRBJ2-1; D remains unclear. V gave up 2 bases and J gave up 7 bases, with 13 bases separating them. Germline values: CDR1 SGHDT, CDR2 YYEEEE. The CDR3 runs to 14 residues.

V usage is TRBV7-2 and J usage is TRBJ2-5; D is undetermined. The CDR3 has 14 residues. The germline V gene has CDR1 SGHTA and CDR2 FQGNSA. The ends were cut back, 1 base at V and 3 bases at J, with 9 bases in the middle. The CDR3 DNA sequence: TGTGCCAGCAGCTTAGTCGCCAGAGAAGAGACCCAGTACTTC. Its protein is CASSLVAREETQYF.

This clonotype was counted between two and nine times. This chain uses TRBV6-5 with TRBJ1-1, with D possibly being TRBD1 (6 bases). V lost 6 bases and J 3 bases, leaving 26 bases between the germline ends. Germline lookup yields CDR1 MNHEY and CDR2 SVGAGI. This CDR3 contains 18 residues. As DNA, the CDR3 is TGTGCCAGCAGCTCCGGGACCCTAGGGACATCCGCGGACACTGAAGCTTTCTTT. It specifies CASSSGTLGTSADTEAFF.

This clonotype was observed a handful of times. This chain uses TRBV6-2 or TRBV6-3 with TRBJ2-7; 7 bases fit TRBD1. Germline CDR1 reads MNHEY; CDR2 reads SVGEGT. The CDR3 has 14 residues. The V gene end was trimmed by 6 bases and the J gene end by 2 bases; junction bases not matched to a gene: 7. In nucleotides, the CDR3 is TGTGCCAGCAGCGCATCCGGGACAGCCTACGAGCAGTACGTC. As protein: CASSASGTAYEQYV.

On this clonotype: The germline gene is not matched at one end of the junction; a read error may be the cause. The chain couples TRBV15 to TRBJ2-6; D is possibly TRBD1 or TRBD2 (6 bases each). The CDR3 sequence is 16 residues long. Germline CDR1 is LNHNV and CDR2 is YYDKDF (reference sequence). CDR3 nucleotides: TGTGCCGCCAGCAGAGAGGGGGGATCTGGGGCCAACGTCCTGACTTTC. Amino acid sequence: CAASREGGSGANVLTF.

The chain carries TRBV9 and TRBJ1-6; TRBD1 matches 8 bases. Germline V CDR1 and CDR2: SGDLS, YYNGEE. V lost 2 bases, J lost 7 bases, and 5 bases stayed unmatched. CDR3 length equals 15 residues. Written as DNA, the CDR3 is TGTGCCAGCAGCGTTGGACAGGGTCTGAATTCACCCCTCCACTTT. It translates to CASSVGQGLNSPLHF.